This TCR beta chain was recovered during a study of blood T cell repertoires in COVID-19. The CDR3 runs 12 residues. Germline V gene lookup returns CDR1 SQVTM and CDR2 ANQGSEA. Between the trimmed V and J ends, which lost 3 bases and 5 bases, there was a span of 10 bases. TCRdb's table, derived via immunoSEQ multiplex PCR, lists solely in-frame clones and lacks some. The sample carries about 220,000 clones, approximately 78% recorded once. The chain combines TRBV29-1 with TRBJ1-1; a weak D match, TRBD1 (5 bases). Sequences were obtained from peripheral blood. The clonotype was recovered from a woman aged 80 or over with COVID-19, enrolled during active disease. In nucleotides, the CDR3 is TGCAGCGTTGATACAGGCAGGACTGAAGCTTTCTTT. This encodes CSVDTGRTEAFF.